A selection of T cell receptor beta chains follows, all from one sample in a study of blood T cell repertoires in COVID-19. The assay was immunoSEQ multiplex PCR, and TCRdb's table has in-frame clones only and misses some. The sample includes some 200,000 clones, roughly 87% of them seen just once. Sample: peripheral blood. These receptors were taken from a woman between 35 and 50 years old with acute or convalescent COVID-19. Both conserved end residues are part of each CDR3. The D gene is left open where the match is weak. Not every row has a clone size; where given, it reads once, few, many or a size class.

.	.	TRBV2	TRBJ1-4	TGTGCCAGCAGTGAACGCGGCGGAAAACTGTTTTTT	CASSERGGKLFF
.	.	TRBV19	TRBJ1-4	TGTGCCAGTAGTCTGGCTAGAACTGGCGGGGAAAAACTGTTTTTT	CASSLARTGGEKLFF
.	.	TRBV19	TRBJ1-1	TGTGCCAGTAGTATAGATTTTTATCAGGGAAACACTGAAGCTTTCTTT	CASSIDFYQGNTEAFF
.	.	TRBV11-2	TRBJ1-3	TGTGCCAGCAGCTTAGATGGGGCAGCGGGAAACACCATATATTTT	CASSLDGAAGNTIYF
.	.	TRBV29-1	TRBJ1-3	TGCAGCGCAATGGACAGTGCAAACTCTGGAAACACCATATATTTT	CSAMDSANSGNTIYF
.	.	TRBV4-1	TRBJ2-5	TGCGCCAGCAGCCAGAGGGCCTTGTACCAAGAGACCCAGTACTTC	CASSQRALYQETQYF
.	TRBD1	TRBV7-2	TRBJ1-2	TGTGCCAGCAGCTTGCTACAGGGGGGAGGCTACACCTTC	CASSLLQGGGYTF
once	.	TRBV5-1	TRBJ1-5	TGCGCCAGCAGTAACGGGGGGAATCAGCCCCAGCATTTT	CASSNGGNQPQHF
once	.	TRBV2	TRBJ2-6	TGTGCCAGCAGTGTAGGACTCTCTGGGGCCAACGTCCTGACTTTC	CASSVGLSGANVLTF
.	TRBD1	TRBV30	TRBJ2-7	TGTGCCTGGAGTCGACAGGGGCCCTACGAGCAGTACTTC	CAWSRQGPYEQYF
.	TRBD1	TRBV11-2	TRBJ1-4	TGTGCCAGCAGCTTTACGGGAAAGACAGGGATTAATGAAAAACTGTTTTTT	CASSFTGKTGINEKLFF
.	TRBD1	TRBV6-5	TRBJ1-5	TGTGCCAGCAAGAGGGGGCAGCGGCAGCCCCAGCATTTT	CASKRGQRQPQHF
.	TRBD1	TRBV7-9	TRBJ1-5	TGTGCCAGCAGCTCGGACAGGGATGGGCAGCCCCAGCATTTT	CASSSDRDGQPQHF
few	TRBD1	TRBV6-1	TRBJ1-3	TGTGCCAGCAGTGAAGTGGCTGGGACAGCGGGAAACACCATATATTTT	CASSEVAGTAGNTIYF
.	TRBD2	TRBV5-4	TRBJ2-7	TGTGCCAGCAGCCCGAGCGGGGGATTCTACGAGCAGTACTTC	CASSPSGGFYEQYF
few	TRBD1	TRBV28	TRBJ1-5	TGTGCCAGCAAAACGGGACAGGGCGGAAATCAGCCCCAGCATTTT	CASKTGQGGNQPQHF
.	.	TRBV27	TRBJ2-1	TGTGCCAGCAGTCACGGGGGCTCCTACAATGAGCAGTTCTTC	CASSHGGSYNEQFF
few	.	TRBV15	TRBJ2-5	TGTGCCACCAGCAAACCCAGGGAAGGGACCCAGTACTTC	CATSKPREGTQYF
.	.	TRBV5-8	TRBJ1-6	TGTGCCAGCCCCAGGGATGGGTATAATTCACCCCTCCACTTT	CASPRDGYNSPLHF
few	.	TRBV12-3/TRBV12-4	TRBJ1-6	TGTGCCAGCCGCGCCTCCTATAATTCACCCCTCCACTTT	CASRASYNSPLHF
once	.	TRBV3-1/TRBV3-2	TRBJ1-2	TGTGCCAGCAGCCCCCAAGACGGGTCCTATGGCTACACCTTC	CASSPQDGSYGYTF
.	TRBD1	TRBV3-1/TRBV3-2	TRBJ2-1	TGTGCCAGCAGCCACTGGGACAGCTCCTACAATGAGCAGTTCTTC	CASSHWDSSYNEQFF
.	TRBD2	TRBV5-1	TRBJ2-3	TGCGCCAGCAGCTTGATTGCGGGGGGGTTCACAGATACGCAGTATTTT	CASSLIAGGFTDTQYF
.	TRBD1	TRBV28	TRBJ2-5	TGTGCCAGCAGTTTCCGGACAGGGGTGATCGGGACCCAGTACTTC	CASSFRTGVIGTQYF
.	.	TRBV28	TRBJ2-2	TGTGCCAGCAGTTTGACGGCAGGGACTCACGGGGAGCTGTTTTTT	CASSLTAGTHGELFF
.	TRBD2	TRBV7-8	TRBJ2-7	TGTGCCAGCAGCTCAAGGACTAGGGGAATCTCCTACGAGCAGTACTTC	CASSSRTRGISYEQYF
.	.	TRBV28	TRBJ1-1	TGTGCCAGCAGTCCAACCCCAGGGCTGGGCACTGAAGCTTTCTTT	CASSPTPGLGTEAFF
.	.	TRBV6-5	TRBJ2-1	TGTGCCAGCAGTTCCCCATTTCCCTACAATGAGCAGTTCTTC	CASSSPFPYNEQFF
once	.	TRBV4-1	TRBJ2-5	TGCGCCAGCAGCCGCCTATCGGGGGAGACCCAGTACTTC	CASSRLSGETQYF
.	.	TRBV6-5	TRBJ2-3	TGTGCCAGCCTTGTGGGGCGGAGCACAGATACGCAGTATTTT	CASLVGRSTDTQYF
.	TRBD1	TRBV30	TRBJ1-6	TGTGCCTGGAGTGGGACAGGGTTTTCACCCCTCCACTTT	CAWSGTGFSPLHF
.	TRBD2	TRBV4-2	TRBJ2-7	TGTGCCAGCAGCCAACAAAGCGGGAGATCCTACGAGCAGTACTTC	CASSQQSGRSYEQYF
.	TRBD2	TRBV15	TRBJ2-7	TGTGCCACCAGCACACTAGCGGAGTCCTACGAGCAGTACTTC	CATSTLAESYEQYF
.	.	TRBV18	TRBJ2-1	TGTGCCAGCTCACCCAAGGGGGATGAGCAGTTCTTC	CASSPKGDEQFF
.	TRBD1	TRBV6-5	TRBJ2-7	TGTGCCAGCAGTTACTCAAAGCAGGGGGCTACCTACGAGCAGTACTTC	CASSYSKQGATYEQYF
.	.	TRBV24-1	TRBJ2-3	TGTGCCACCAGCCCTAGCAGCACAGATACGCAGTATTTT	CATSPSSTDTQYF
.	TRBD1	TRBV4-1	TRBJ1-4	TGCGCCAGCAGCCAACCTCCGGGACAGGGGACCGAAAAACTGTTTTTT	CASSQPPGQGTEKLFF
.	TRBD2	TRBV28	TRBJ2-1	TGTGCCAGCAGTTTATCCGGGAGGACGCGGGGGGGTTTCGATGAGCAGTTCTTC	CASSLSGRTRGGFDEQFF
.	.	TRBV30	TRBJ1-6	TGTGCCTGGAAGAGCTCCTATAATTCACCCCTCCACTTT	CAWKSSYNSPLHF
.	TRBD2	TRBV5-4	TRBJ2-1	TGTGCCAGCAGCTGGGTACTAGCGGGGAACAATGAGCAGTTCTTC	CASSWVLAGNNEQFF
.	.	TRBV18	TRBJ1-5	TGTGCCAGCTCACCTGGAGAGAATCAGCCCCAGCATTTT	CASSPGENQPQHF
.	TRBD1	TRBV18	TRBJ1-2	TGTGCCAGCTCACCGGACAGGAATAACTATGGCTACACCTTC	CASSPDRNNYGYTF
.	.	TRBV9	TRBJ2-2	TGTGCCAGCAGCGCTAGGTGGGGGGAGCTGTTTTTT	CASSARWGELFF
few	.	TRBV5-5	TRBJ2-7	TGTGCCAGCAGCTTGGATATATTTAGCTCCTACGAGCAGTACTTC	CASSLDIFSSYEQYF
.	.	TRBV5-8	TRBJ1-3	TGTGCCAGCAGCTTGAAGTACTACTCTGGAAACACCATATATTTT	CASSLKYYSGNTIYF
.	.	TRBV29-1	TRBJ2-7	TGCAGCGTTGAGGTGGGAGGAGGGTACTACGAGCAGTACTTC	CSVEVGGGYYEQYF
.	.	TRBV21-1	TRBJ1-5	TGTGCCAGCAGCGGGGGGGGTTCAGGACAGCCCCAGCATTTT	CASSGGGSGQPQHF
.	TRBD1	TRBV11-2	TRBJ2-1	TGTGCCAGCAGCTTAGGCCCTGGGACAGGGTCCTACAATGAGCAGTTCTTC	CASSLGPGTGSYNEQFF
few	.	TRBV5-5	TRBJ1-2	TGTGCCAGCAGCCAACAGGAAAACTATGGCTACACCTTC	CASSQQENYGYTF
few	.	TRBV11-2	TRBJ2-5	TGTGCCAGCAGCTTAGATTTAGGGCGAAGTGGGGGGAGAGGGGAGACCCAGTACTTC	CASSLDLGRSGGRGETQYF
.	.	TRBV28	TRBJ1-3	TGTGCCAGCAGTTCCCTAGGTCACTCTGGAAACACCATATATTTT	CASSSLGHSGNTIYF
.	.	TRBV4-2	TRBJ2-3	TGTGCCAGCAGCCAGGGATCGGGAGACACAGATACGCAGTATTTT	CASSQGSGDTDTQYF
.	TRBD2	TRBV12-3/TRBV12-4	TRBJ2-7	TGTGCCACCACTTTAGCGGGGGGGCTCGAGCAGTACTTC	CATTLAGGLEQYF
.	TRBD1	TRBV19	TRBJ1-6	TGTGCCAGTCACCCGGGACAGGGTTTGAGTTACCACTTT	CASHPGQGLSYHF